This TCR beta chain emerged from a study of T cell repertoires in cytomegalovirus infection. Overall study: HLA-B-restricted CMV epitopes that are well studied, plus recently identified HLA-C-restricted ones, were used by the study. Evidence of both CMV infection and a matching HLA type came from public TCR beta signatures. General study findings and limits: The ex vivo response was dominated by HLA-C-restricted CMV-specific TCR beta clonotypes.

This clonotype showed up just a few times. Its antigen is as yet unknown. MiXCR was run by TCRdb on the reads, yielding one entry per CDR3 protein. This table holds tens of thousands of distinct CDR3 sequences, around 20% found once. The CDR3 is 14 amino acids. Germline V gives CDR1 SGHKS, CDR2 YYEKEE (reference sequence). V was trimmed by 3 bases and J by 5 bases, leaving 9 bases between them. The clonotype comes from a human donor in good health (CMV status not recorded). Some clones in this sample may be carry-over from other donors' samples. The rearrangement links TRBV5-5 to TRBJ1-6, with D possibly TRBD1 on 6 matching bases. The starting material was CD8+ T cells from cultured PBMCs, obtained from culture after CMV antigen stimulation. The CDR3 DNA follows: TGTGCCAGCAGCTGGTGGACAGATAATTCACCCCTCCACTTT. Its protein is CASSWWTDNSPLHF.